These 28 T cell receptor beta chains originate from one sample sequenced in a study of T cell repertoires in cytomegalovirus infection. MiXCR was run by TCRdb on the reads, yielding one entry per CDR3 protein. The sample has approximately 910,000 distinct CDR3 sequences, roughly 30% seen once. These receptors have no identified antigens. Sequenced here: cultured CD8+ T cells from PBMCs, sampled from culture after CMV antigen stimulation. The receptor source for this set is a human donor in good health (CMV status not recorded). Some clones in this sample may be carry-over from other donors' samples.

The V call is TRBV9, the J call TRBJ1-2, with 9 bases aligning to TRBD1. Trimming took 3 bases from V and 1 from J; bases not matched to a gene: 10. The CDR3 is 17 amino acids. Germline V CDR1 and CDR2: SGDLS, YYNGEE. In nucleotides, the CDR3 is TGTGCCAGCAGCGCCTTCCCCGGGACAGGGATTAACTATGGCTACACCTTC. Translation gives CASSAFPGTGINYGYTF.

V usage is TRBV27 and J usage is TRBJ2-2; D gene uncertain. CDR1 is MNHEY and CDR2 is SMNVEV in the germline V gene (reference sequence). This CDR3 is 14 amino acids long. V lost 4 bases, J lost 6 bases, and 12 bases lay in between. The CDR3 DNA sequence: TGTGCCAGCAGTTCGGAACAGCTCGCCGGGGAGCTGTTTTTT. As protein: CASSSEQLAGELFF.

This clonotype has only a few counts. The chain carries TRBV19 and TRBJ2-2; 10 bases line up with TRBD2. Germline lookup yields CDR1 LNHDA and CDR2 SQIVND (reference sequence). The length of the CDR3 is 19 residues. J lost 4 bases, V lost 3 bases, and 14 bases had no gene match. The CDR3 DNA is TGTGCCAGTAGTATGGCAGGTAGCGGGGGGCCGGGAAGCACCGGGGAGCTGTTTTTT. This gives the protein CASSMAGSGGPGSTGELFF.

This clonotype appeared many times. CDR3 DNA sequence: TGTGCCAGCAGCTTGGCACGGGGGGTGCGGCGCAATGAGCAGTTCTTC. It specifies CASSLARGVRRNEQFF. This chain links TRBV5-6 with TRBJ2-1; 7 nucleotides agree with TRBD2. V shed 0 bases, J shed 6 bases, and the junction held 9 bases outside the gene matches. Germline lookup yields CDR1 SGHDT and CDR2 YYEEEE. The CDR3 covers 16 residues. Full variable domain (outside the CDR3, taken from reference TRBV5-6 and TRBJ2-1): DAGVTQSPTHLIKTRGQQVTLRCSPKSGHDTVSWYQQALGQGPQFIFQYYEEEERQRGNFPDRFSGHQFPNYSSELNVNALLLGDSALYLCASSLARGVRRNEQFFGPGTRLTVL.

This clonotype showed up just a few times. The CDR3 protein is CASKGGGGWTDQYF. The CDR3 DNA sequence: TGTGCCAGTAAAGGGGGCGGGGGTTGGACCGACCAGTACTTC. The chain carries TRBV28 and TRBJ2-5; possibly TRBD1 or TRBD2 for D (7 bases each). V was shortened by 9 bases and J by 10 bases, with 24 bases between the two germline ends. The CDR3 runs 14 residues. Germline values: CDR1 MDHEN, CDR2 SYDVKM.

The rearrangement uses TRBV10-3 and TRBJ2-5, with TRBD2 matching 8 bases. The V gene end was trimmed by 5 bases and the J gene end by 5 bases; junction bases not matched to a gene: 4. This CDR3 comprises 13 residues. CDR1 is ENHRY, CDR2 SYGVKD, per germline. CDR3: CAISPAGEETQYF. In DNA form, the CDR3 reads TGTGCCATCAGTCCAGCGGGGGAGGAGACCCAGTACTTC.

This clonotype has a handful of counts. The chain joins TRBV6-6 to TRBJ2-1; possibly TRBD2 for D (5 bases). The CDR3 is 15 residues long. The germline V gene has CDR1 MNHNY and CDR2 SVGAGI (reference sequence). Trimming took off 0 bases at V and 4 bases at J, with 10 bases between the two ends. CDR3 DNA: TGTGCCAGCAGTTACTCCGGGAACCCGTACAATGAGCAGTTCTTC. Translation gives CASSYSGNPYNEQFF.

This clonotype was observed a handful of times. In DNA, the CDR3 is TGTGCCAGCAGTTCGTGGGGTAAGGATGGCTACACCTTC. The encoded protein is CASSSWGKDGYTF. This sequence joins TRBV12-3 or TRBV12-4 and TRBJ1-2; D not resolved. The CDR3 length is 13 residues. V lost 4 bases and J 6 bases, leaving 12 bases between the germline ends.

This clonotype was recorded at least ten times. The chain carries TRBV4-2 and TRBJ2-3, with 9 nucleotides matching TRBD2. The V gene's germline CDR1 is LGHNA and CDR2 YNFKEQ. The V segment lost 5 bases and the J segment 3 bases; nucleotides outside the gene matches: 6. The CDR3 runs 15 residues. The chain's CDR3 is CASSRAGGATDTQYF. CDR3 in DNA: TGTGCCAGCAGCAGAGCGGGGGGCGCTACAGATACGCAGTATTTT.

This clonotype was counted at least ten times. CDR3 region: CASSLLTGPTTGELFF. The CDR3 nucleotides are TGTGCCAGCAGCCTCCTGACAGGGCCGACCACCGGGGAGCTGTTTTTT. This rearrangement joins TRBV7-2 to TRBJ2-2, with TRBD1 identical over 7 bases. Trimming took 5 bases from V and 4 from J; bases not matched to a gene: 10. Germline V gene lookup returns CDR1 SGHTA and CDR2 FQGNSA. CDR3 size: 16 residues. Full variable domain (remainder filled in from reference TRBV7-2 and TRBJ2-2): GAGVSQSPSNKVTEKGKDVELRCDPISGHTALYWYRQSLGQGLEFLIYFQGNSAPDKSGLPSDRFSAERTGGSVSTLTIQRTQQEDSAVYLCASSLLTGPTTGELFFGEGSRLTVL.

This chain connects TRBV6-1 to TRBJ2-3; either TRBD1 or TRBD2 may supply D (5 bases each). This CDR3 comprises 15 residues. The germline CDR1 and CDR2 sequences are MNHNS and SASEGT. Trimming left V 2 bases short and J 4 bases short, with 13 bases between. The CDR3 loop reads CASSELVGVADTQYF. The CDR3 DNA is TGTGCCAGCAGTGAACTAGTGGGGGTAGCAGATACGCAGTATTTT.

The V gene is TRBV7-9, the J gene TRBJ1-2, with TRBD1 as a possible D gene (5 bases). The CDR3 consists of 14 residues. The V gene's germline CDR1 is SEHNR and CDR2 FQNEAQ (reference sequence). V dropped 5 bases and J dropped 3 bases, with 13 bases sitting between them. CDR3 region: CASSTAGRYYGYTF. The DNA of the CDR3 is TGTGCCAGCAGCACTGCGGGACGGTACTATGGCTACACCTTC.

The rearrangement joins TRBV27 to TRBJ1-3; weak D call: TRBD1 (5 bases). Germline assignment: CDR1 MNHEY and CDR2 SMNVEV (reference sequence). Trimming removed 7 bases from V and 0 bases from J, with 13 bases in between. The CDR3 contains 15 residues. The CDR3 here is CASKISRDSGNTIYF. CDR3 in DNA: TGTGCCAGCAAAATCAGCAGGGACTCTGGAAACACCATATATTTT.

This clonotype showed up just a few times. The chain is built from TRBV4-1 and TRBJ2-2, with unresolved D. Trimming removed 4 bases from V and 6 bases from J, with 15 bases in between. Germline CDR1 reads MGHRA; CDR2 reads YSYEKL. The CDR3 sequence is 15 residues long. CDR3 region: CASSPRPTVPGELFF. The DNA for the CDR3 is TGCGCCAGCAGCCCGCGACCTACAGTTCCCGGGGAGCTGTTTTTT.

This clonotype came up a few times. V and J are TRBV5-5 and TRBJ2-7, with D hard to call. V lost 0 bases and J lost 5, with 24 bases in between. This CDR3 spans 18 amino acids. Germline lookup yields CDR1 SGHKS and CDR2 YYEKEE (reference sequence). The CDR3 bases are TGTGCCAGCAGCTTGGCTCATCCAGCGTACTATATCCCTCACGAGCAGTACGTC. It yields the protein CASSLAHPAYYIPHEQYV.

The chain joins TRBV19 to TRBJ1-1, with D perhaps matching TRBD1 (5 bases). CDR1 LNHDA and CDR2 SQIVND come from the germline V gene (reference sequence). V was cut by 9 bases and J by 5 bases, with 16 bases left in between. The CDR3 has 13 residues. CDR3 nucleotides: TGTGCCAGCAGCGCGGGACCAGGGACTGAAGCTTTCTTT. Translated: CASSAGPGTEAFF.

This sequence joins TRBV27 and TRBJ2-1; TRBD2 is a possible D gene (6 bases). CDR3 length: 12 amino acids. Trimming took 4 bases from V and 12 from J, leaving 13 bases between them. Germline lookup yields CDR1 MNHEY and CDR2 SMNVEV (reference sequence). Here the CDR3 DNA reads TGTGCCAGCAGTTCAATTTTGGGGGGGCAGTTCTTC. Translating it yields CASSSILGGQFF.

This clonotype was detected once. Its ends do not fully match the called genes, so a read error is possible. The chain links TRBV7-3 to TRBJ2-2, with a tentative D call TRBD2 (5 bases). Germline values: CDR1 SGHTA, CDR2 FQGTGA. This CDR3 region has 14 residues. The CDR3 sequence: CASSLVPNTGKLFF. As DNA, the CDR3 is TGTGCCAGCAGCTTAGTTCCGAACACCGGGAAGCTGTTTTTT.

The V call is TRBV9, the J call TRBJ1-6; TRBD1 aligns across 11 bases. Unmatched junction bases numbered 6, after V lost 0 bases and J lost 7 bases. Germline V gives CDR1 SGDLS, CDR2 YYNGEE. CDR3 length equals 17 residues. The CDR3 protein is CASSVDGTGGRNSPLHF. The CDR3 nucleotides are TGTGCCAGCAGCGTAGATGGGACAGGGGGTAGAAATTCACCCCTCCACTTT.

J is TRBJ2-3 and V is TRBV7-6; the D is unclear. The CDR3 has 14 residues. Germline values: CDR1 SGHVS, CDR2 FNYEAQ. The V and J ends lost 1 base and 6 bases respectively, with 11 bases between them. The CDR3 nucleotides are TGTGCCAGCAGCTTAGGTTTCGCCCCGGATACGCAGTATTTT. The encoded protein is CASSLGFAPDTQYF.

This clonotype was seen a few times. The chain links TRBV4-2 to TRBJ1-1; a possible D gene is TRBD1 (6 bases). V lost 4 bases and J 1 base, leaving 19 bases between the germline ends. Germline CDR1 is LGHNA and CDR2 is YNFKEQ. This CDR3 is 17 amino acids long. Here the CDR3 reads CASSPEHLDSWNTEAFF. The CDR3 DNA sequence: TGTGCCAGCAGCCCCGAACACTTGGACAGCTGGAACACTGAAGCTTTCTTT.

This clonotype was recorded a few times. CDR3 in amino acids: CASSEYSQYEQYV. CDR3 nucleotides: TGTGCCAGCAGTGAATATTCCCAGTACGAGCAGTACGTC. The chain joins TRBV25-1 to TRBJ2-7; D gene unclear. Germline V CDR1 and CDR2: MGHDK, SYGVNS. V was clipped by 0 bases and J by 4 bases, with 7 bases between them. There are 13 residues in the CDR3.

This clonotype was seen a handful of times. The V call is TRBV28, the J call TRBJ1-2; D ambiguous. The CDR3 has 13 amino acids. V lost 7 bases to trimming and J lost 2 bases, with 11 bases between them. Germline V CDR1 and CDR2: MDHEN, SYDVKM. The CDR3 DNA reads as TGTGCCAGCACCGTGGTTAGGAACTATGGCTACACCTTC. Its protein product is CASTVVRNYGYTF.

This clonotype has at least ten counts. This rearrangement joins TRBV7-9 to TRBJ2-7; 10 bases agree with TRBD1. CDR3 length equals 15 residues. Looked up from germline, CDR1 is SEHNR and CDR2 is FQNEAQ (reference sequence). The V gene end was trimmed by 6 bases and the J gene end by 5 bases; junction bases not matched to a gene: 10. CDR3 loop: CASSYLGQGIDEQYF. As DNA, the CDR3 is TGTGCCAGCAGTTATCTGGGACAGGGGATCGACGAGCAGTACTTC.

V is TRBV7-9 and J is TRBJ1-4; 8 nucleotides align to TRBD1. The junction had 4 bases not matched to a gene; V was cut back by 2 bases and J by 8 bases. The CDR3 extends over 14 amino acids. The germline V gene has CDR1 SEHNR and CDR2 FQNEAQ (reference sequence). The CDR3 sequence: CASSLTGGQEKLFF. DNA of the CDR3: TGTGCCAGCAGCTTAACAGGGGGGCAAGAAAAACTGTTTTTT.

The chain joins TRBV6-6 to TRBJ2-1, with D unclear. The CDR3 contains 11 residues. V lost 8 bases and J lost 7, with 9 bases in between. Germline CDR1 and CDR2: MNHNY and SVGAGI (reference sequence). CDR3: CASGKQNEQFF. CDR3 DNA: TGTGCCAGCGGCAAACAAAATGAGCAGTTCTTC.

This clonotype occurred a few times. This sequence joins TRBV29-1 and TRBJ1-2, with D possibly TRBD1 on 5 matching bases. V was cut by 2 bases and J by 3 bases, with 10 bases left in between. CDR3 length: 13 residues. The germline CDR1 and CDR2 sequences are SQVTM and ANQGSEA. The CDR3 protein is CSVEIGADYGYTF. The DNA of the CDR3 is TGCAGCGTTGAAATAGGGGCGGACTATGGCTACACCTTC.

This clonotype was found a few times. The V call is TRBV10-3, the J call TRBJ2-7; maybe TRBD1 (7 bases). Per germline, CDR1 ENHRY and CDR2 SYGVKD. The V and J ends lost 4 bases and 0 bases respectively, with 10 bases between them. The CDR3 runs to 14 residues. The CDR3 region has the DNA TGTGCCATCAGTGTGCGGGACAGCTCCTACGAGCAGTACTTC. It specifies CAISVRDSSYEQYF.